What follows are 17 T cell receptor beta chains derived from one specimen sequenced in a study of blood T cell repertoires in COVID-19. Here immunoSEQ multiplex PCR was the method, and the copy in TCRdb shows in-frame clones only, minus some. The table lists 200,000 to 300,000 clones, around 88% of them singletons. The material sequenced was PBMCs or T cells enriched from blood (not recorded which). The receptors were sampled from a woman between 35 and 50 years old with acute COVID-19.

The chain carries TRBV27 and TRBJ1-1; D not certain. The CDR3 consists of 13 residues. Trimming stripped 6 bases from V and 8 bases from J, with 16 bases between. Germline V lookup: CDR1 MNHEY, CDR2 SMNVEV (reference sequence). CDR3: CASRAGVLLEAFF. In DNA, the CDR3 is TGTGCCAGCAGGGCCGGGGTACTCCTAGAAGCTTTCTTT.

This chain connects TRBV5-1 to TRBJ1-2; 9 bases map to TRBD1. Germline CDR1 is SGHRS and CDR2 is YFSETQ. The ends lost 4 bases at V and 3 bases at J; junction bases unmatched: 1. This CDR3 is built from 13 residues. The CDR3 protein is CASSGTGYYGYTF. The DNA for the CDR3 is TGCGCCAGCAGCGGGACAGGGTACTATGGCTACACCTTC.

The gene calls are TRBV10-1 and TRBJ2-5, with D possibly TRBD2 on 6 matching bases. In germline, CDR1 is WNHNN, CDR2 SYGVQD (reference sequence). V was pared by 0 bases and J by 7 bases, with 9 bases between. This CDR3 contains 13 residues. Written as DNA, the CDR3 is TGCGCCAGCAGTGAGTCGGTCGGGAGGACCCAGTACTTC. It specifies CASSESVGRTQYF.

The rearrangement links TRBV3-1 (or the pseudogene TRBV3-2) to TRBJ2-1; 11 positions match TRBD2. The CDR3 runs to 16 residues. CDR1 and CDR2 from the germline V gene are LGHDT and YNNKEL (reference sequence). The V gene end was trimmed by 5 bases and the J gene end by 8 bases; junction bases not matched to a gene: 11. The CDR3 nucleotides read TGTGCCAGCAGCGACCGGATAGCGGGGGGGCCAGATGAGCAGTTCTTC. Its translation is CASSDRIAGGPDEQFF.

The chain links TRBV5-5 to TRBJ2-1; the match to TRBD2 covers 11 bases. With 7 bases clipped from V and 0 bases from J, the junction kept 9 bases outside the gene matches. The CDR3 is made up of 17 amino acids. Germline lookup yields CDR1 SGHKS and CDR2 YYEKEE (reference sequence). The CDR3 reads CASHGLAGPSSYNEQFF. In DNA form, the CDR3 reads TGTGCCAGCCATGGACTAGCGGGCCCCAGCTCCTACAATGAGCAGTTCTTC.

This clone has ten or more counts. The chain couples TRBV18 to TRBJ1-5; possibly TRBD1 for D (5 bases). Germline V lookup: CDR1 KGHSH, CDR2 LQKENI. The V gene lost 6 bases and the J gene lost 1 base, with 10 bases spanning the gap. The CDR3 extends over 14 amino acids. The CDR3 reads CASSRRVSNQPQHF. In DNA form, the CDR3 reads TGTGCCAGCTCCCGCAGGGTGAGCAATCAGCCCCAGCATTTT. Together with reference TRBV18 and TRBJ1-5, the CDR3 gives the full variable domain: NAGVMQNPRHLVRRRGQEARLRCSPMKGHSHVYWYRQLPEEGLKFMVYLQKENIIDESGMPKERFSAEFPKEGPSILRIQQVVRGDSAAYFCASSRRVSNQPQHFGDGTRLSIL.

The chain uses TRBV2 and TRBJ1-1; weak D call: TRBD1 (5 bases). The CDR3 is 13 residues long. The ends were cut back, 8 bases at V and 4 bases at J, with 14 bases in the middle. The germline gives CDR1 SNHLY, CDR2 FYNNEI. Here the CDR3 reads CASAQGRLTEAFF. The CDR3 region has the DNA TGTGCCAGCGCTCAGGGAAGGCTCACTGAAGCTTTCTTT.

The V gene is TRBV10-3, the J gene TRBJ2-2, with TRBD2 matching 8 bases. Per the germline V gene, CDR1 is ENHRY and CDR2 is SYGVKD. The CDR3 runs 14 residues. V lost 8 bases to trimming and J lost 0 bases; unmatched junction nucleotides: 2. The CDR3 region is CAIAREANTGELFF. The CDR3 DNA reads TGTGCCATCGCGCGGGAGGCGAACACCGGGGAGCTGTTTTTT.

This sequence joins TRBV7-9 and TRBJ1-2; tentatively, D is TRBD1 (6 bases). Germline CDR1 is SEHNR and CDR2 is FQNEAQ (reference sequence). The CDR3 has 12 residues. V lost 3 bases, J lost 9 bases, and 11 bases lay in between. The CDR3 is CASSFSGDSYTF. The CDR3, as DNA: TGTGCCAGCAGCTTTTCAGGGGATAGCTACACCTTC.

The chain is built from TRBV6-2 or TRBV6-3 and TRBJ2-7; 8 bases agree with TRBD2. The germline gives CDR1 MNHEY, CDR2 SVGEGT. V gave up 4 bases and J gave up 5 bases; unmatched junction bases: 7. This CDR3 region has 14 residues. As DNA, the CDR3 is TGTGCCAGCAGTTTCGGGGGGGCGGTGGACGAGCAGTACGTC. This encodes CASSFGGAVDEQYV.

This clone came up a few times. The chain joins TRBV6-1 to TRBJ2-7, with a possible D match to TRBD2 (5 bases). Per germline, CDR1 MNHNS and CDR2 SASEGT. The V end lost 1 base, the J end lost 5 bases, and 15 bases lay between the germline ends. The CDR3 spans 15 residues. CDR3 region: CASSEVAGDGDEQYF. The DNA of the CDR3 is TGTGCCAGCAGTGAAGTTGCCGGGGATGGGGACGAGCAGTACTTC.

The chain links TRBV4-2 to TRBJ2-5; 11 nucleotides line up with TRBD2. This CDR3 is built from 16 residues. The junction had 1 base not matched to a gene; V was cut back by 1 base and J by 0 bases. Germline CDR1 is LGHNA and CDR2 is YNFKEQ. The CDR3 spells CASSQASGGYQETQYF. In nucleotides, the CDR3 is TGTGCCAGCAGCCAAGCTAGCGGGGGGTACCAAGAGACCCAGTACTTC.

The CDR3 DNA sequence: TGTGCCAGTAGTACCAGACAGGGGGTTACAGATACGCAGTATTTT. Protein product: CASSTRQGVTDTQYF. The V gene is TRBV19, the J gene TRBJ2-3; 9 nucleotides line up with TRBD1. V lost 4 bases, J lost 3 bases, and 5 bases stayed unmatched. This CDR3 contains 15 residues. Germline assignment: CDR1 LNHDA and CDR2 SQIVND (reference sequence).

This clone came up once. The rearrangement links TRBV5-6 to TRBJ2-5; 10 bases are a match to TRBD1. This CDR3 has 17 amino acids. The germline gives CDR1 SGHDT, CDR2 YYEEEE. J gave up 5 bases and V 2 bases, and 12 bases lay outside the gene matches. The CDR3 coding sequence is TGTGCCAGCAGCTTCTATTTGCTCGGGACAGGGGAGGAGACCCAGTACTTC. It translates to CASSFYLLGTGEETQYF.

This chain links TRBV4-3 with TRBJ2-2; 9 nucleotides agree with TRBD1. The CDR3 runs 14 residues. With 1 base clipped from V and 6 bases from J, the junction kept 0 bases outside the gene matches. In germline, CDR1 is LGHNA, CDR2 YSLEER. The DNA for the CDR3 is TGCGCCAGCAGCCAAGGACAGGGGGCCGGGGAGCTGTTTTTT. It translates to CASSQGQGAGELFF.

The chain has TRBV2 and TRBJ1-1, with D possibly matching TRBD1 (6 bases). V was pared by 2 bases and J by 5 bases, with 24 bases between. The CDR3 consists of 18 residues. Germline lookup yields CDR1 SNHLY and CDR2 FYNNEI. The CDR3 reads CASSERPTYAGEDTEAFF. Written as DNA, the CDR3 is TGTGCCAGCAGTGAACGGCCGACATATGCAGGGGAAGATACTGAAGCTTTCTTT.

The rearrangement joins TRBV24-1 to TRBJ2-3; 8 bases fit TRBD1. CDR1 is KGHDR, CDR2 SFDVKD, per germline. CDR3 length equals 15 residues. Trimming cost V 12 bases and J 4 bases; bases outside gene matches: 14. The CDR3 coding sequence is TGTGCCGTCCAAGGGACAGGCCTTGGGGCAGATACGCAGTATTTT. Translated: CAVQGTGLGADTQYF.